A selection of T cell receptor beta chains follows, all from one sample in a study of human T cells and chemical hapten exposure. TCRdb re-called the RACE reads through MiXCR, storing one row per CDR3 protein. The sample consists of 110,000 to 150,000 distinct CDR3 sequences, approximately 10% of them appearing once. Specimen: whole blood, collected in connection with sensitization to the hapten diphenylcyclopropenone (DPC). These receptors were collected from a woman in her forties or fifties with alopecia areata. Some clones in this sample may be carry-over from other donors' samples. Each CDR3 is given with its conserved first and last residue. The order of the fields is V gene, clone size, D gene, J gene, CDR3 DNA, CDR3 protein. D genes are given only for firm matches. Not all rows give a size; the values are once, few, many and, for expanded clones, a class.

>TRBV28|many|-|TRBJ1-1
TGTGCCAGCAGTATACCTAACACTGAAGCTTTCTTT
CASSIPNTEAFF
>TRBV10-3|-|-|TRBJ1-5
TGTGCCATCAGTGAGTCAGGGCCGGGCGTGGGTCAGCCCCAGCATTTT
CAISESGPGVGQPQHF
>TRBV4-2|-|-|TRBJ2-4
TGTGCCAGCAGCCAAGATGGGCAGCCGAACATTCAGTACTTC
CASSQDGQPNIQYF
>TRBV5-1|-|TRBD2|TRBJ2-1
TGCGCCAGCAGCTCTGGACTAGCGGGATTCGCCTACAATGAGCAGTTCTTC
CASSSGLAGFAYNEQFF
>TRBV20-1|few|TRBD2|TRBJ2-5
TGCAGTGTTGAGATGAGCGGGAGGGAAGAGACCCAGTACTTC
CSVEMSGREETQYF
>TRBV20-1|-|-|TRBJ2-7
TGCAGTGCTAGAGTAGGGGGGACCAGCTCCTACGAGCAGTACTTC
CSARVGGTSSYEQYF
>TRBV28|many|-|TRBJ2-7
TGTGCCAGCAGTTATTGGGCGACAGTACCCGAGCAGTACTTC
CASSYWATVPEQYF
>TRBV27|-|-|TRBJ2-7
TGTGCCAGCGTTGGTAGCAGGAGCCACTACGAGCAGTACTTC
CASVGSRSHYEQYF
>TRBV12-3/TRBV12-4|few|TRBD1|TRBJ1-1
TGTGCCAGCACCGGACAGGGACAGGGCACTGAAGCTTTCTTT
CASTGQGQGTEAFF
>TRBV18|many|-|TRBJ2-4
TGTGCCAGCTCGTACCTGCAGGGGGGCAGGAACATTCAGTACTTC
CASSYLQGGRNIQYF
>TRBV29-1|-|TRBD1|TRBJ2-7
TGCAGCGTTCGGCAGGGGGTGGGAGAGCAGTACTTC
CSVRQGVGEQYF
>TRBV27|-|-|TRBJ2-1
TGTGCCAGCAGTTACAGTAGCAGGAGCTCCTACAATGAGCAGTTCTTC
CASSYSSRSSYNEQFF
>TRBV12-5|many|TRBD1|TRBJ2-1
TGTGCTAGTGGTTTGGTACGTGGGACAGGGGTCACCCACAATGAGCAGTTCTTC
CASGLVRGTGVTHNEQFF
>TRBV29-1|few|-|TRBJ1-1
TGCAGCGTTCAAACGCAGGGTCTGAACACTGAAGCTTTCTTT
CSVQTQGLNTEAFF
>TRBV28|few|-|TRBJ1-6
TGTGCCAGCATCCCCGGAGGGCCTATGGCACCCCTCCACTTT
CASIPGGPMAPLHF
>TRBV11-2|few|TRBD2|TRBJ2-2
TGTGCCAGCAGCCCCCAAGGACTAGTTTTCGGGGAGCTGTTTTTT
CASSPQGLVFGELFF
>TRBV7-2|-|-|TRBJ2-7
TGTGCCAGCAGCTTAGTCGGACTAAACTACGAGCAGTACTTC
CASSLVGLNYEQYF
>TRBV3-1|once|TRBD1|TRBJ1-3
TGTGCCAGCAGCCAGGTTTTGACAGGGGCCCCATCTGGAAACACCATATATTTT
CASSQVLTGAPSGNTIYF
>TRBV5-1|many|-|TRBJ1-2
TGCGCCAGCAGCACCGGGGCGGCGGCTAACTATGGCTACACCTTC
CASSTGAAANYGYTF
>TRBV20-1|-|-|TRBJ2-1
TGCAGTGCTAGAGCCCTACAACTTGGGTACAATGAGCAGTTCTTC
CSARALQLGYNEQFF
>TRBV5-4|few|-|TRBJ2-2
TGTGCCAGCAGCTCGACCACCGGGGAGCTGTTTTTT
CASSSTTGELFF
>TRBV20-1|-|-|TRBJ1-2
TGCAGTGCGCAACAGGGTTCCCTCGGCGGCTACACCTTC
CSAQQGSLGGYTF
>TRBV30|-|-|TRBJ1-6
TGTGCCTGGAGTAGACAGAATAATTCACCCCTCCACTTT
CAWSRQNNSPLHF
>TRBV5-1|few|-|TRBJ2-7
TGCGCCAGCAGCTCAGACAGGTACGAGCAGTACTTC
CASSSDRYEQYF
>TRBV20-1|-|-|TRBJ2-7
TGCAGTGCTAGAGAAGGTACCAGCTCCTACGAGCAGTACTTC
CSAREGTSSYEQYF
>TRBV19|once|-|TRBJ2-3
TGTGCCAGTAGTATGCAAAAAAAGATGGATACGCAGTATTTT
CASSMQKKMDTQYF